The TCR beta chain described here comes from a study of blood T cell repertoires in COVID-19. Study details: Spain, Italy and the United States supplied samples that represented acute and convalescent COVID-19.

The assay was immunoSEQ multiplex PCR, and TCRdb's table has in-frame clones only and misses some. The sample shows approximately 210,000 clones, roughly 87% of them seen only once. CDR3 length: 17 amino acids. The junction had 11 bases not matched to a gene; V was cut back by 6 bases and J by 3 bases. The germline CDR1 and CDR2 sequences are MNHEY and SMNVEV (reference sequence). Sequencing input: PBMCs or T cells enriched from blood (not recorded which). The rearrangement joins TRBV27 to TRBJ2-1; TRBD2 aligns across 10 bases. This TCR derives from a woman younger than 45 who had recovered from COVID-19. CDR3 sequence: CASRITSAGGLYNEQFF. For the CDR3, the DNA is TGTGCCAGCAGGATCACATCAGCGGGAGGGCTCTACAATGAGCAGTTCTTC.